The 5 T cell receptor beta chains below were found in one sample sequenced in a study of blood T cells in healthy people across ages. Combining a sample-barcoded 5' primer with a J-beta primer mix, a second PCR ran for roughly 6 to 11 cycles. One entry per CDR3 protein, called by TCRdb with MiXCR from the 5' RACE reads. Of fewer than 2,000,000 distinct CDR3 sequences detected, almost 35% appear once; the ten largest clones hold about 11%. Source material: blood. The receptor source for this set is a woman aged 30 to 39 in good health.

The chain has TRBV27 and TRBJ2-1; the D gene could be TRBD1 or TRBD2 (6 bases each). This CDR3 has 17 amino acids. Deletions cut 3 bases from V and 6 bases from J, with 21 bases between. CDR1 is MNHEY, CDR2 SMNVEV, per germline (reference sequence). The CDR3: CASSFKGRAGGGNEQFF. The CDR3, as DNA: TGTGCCAGCAGTTTTAAGGGGCGGGCCGGAGGGGGCAATGAGCAGTTCTTC.

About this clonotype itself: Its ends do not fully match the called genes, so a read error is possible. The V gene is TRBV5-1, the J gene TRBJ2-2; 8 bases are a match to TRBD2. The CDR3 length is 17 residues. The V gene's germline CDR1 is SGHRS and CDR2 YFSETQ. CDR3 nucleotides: TGTGCCAGCAGCCCCCGTCCGGGAGGGCCGGACACCGGGGAGCTGTTTTTT. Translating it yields CASSPRPGGPDTGELFF. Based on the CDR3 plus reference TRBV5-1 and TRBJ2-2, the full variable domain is KAGVTQTPRYLIKTRGQQVTLSCSPISGHRSVSWYQQTPGQGLQFLFEYFSETQRNKGNFPGRFSGRQFSNSRSEMNVSTLELGDSALYLCASSPRPGGPDTGELFFGEGSRLTVL.

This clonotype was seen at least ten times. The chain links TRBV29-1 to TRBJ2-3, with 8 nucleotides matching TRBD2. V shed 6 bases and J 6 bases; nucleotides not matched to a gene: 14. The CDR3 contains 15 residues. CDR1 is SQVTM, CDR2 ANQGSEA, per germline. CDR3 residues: CSVSGTGGPVDTQYF. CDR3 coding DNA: TGCAGCGTATCGGGCACGGGAGGGCCGGTCGATACGCAGTATTTT.

In nucleotides, the CDR3 is TGCGCCAGCAGCTCGCCGGCGGGGGGCACAGATACGCAGTATTTT. Amino acids: CASSSPAGGTDTQYF. This sequence joins TRBV5-1 and TRBJ2-3; 7 bases align to TRBD2. Losses at the gene ends were 3 bases for V and 1 base for J; bases not matched to a gene: 5. Germline V gene data show CDR1 as SGHRS and CDR2 as YFSETQ. The CDR3 has 15 amino acids.

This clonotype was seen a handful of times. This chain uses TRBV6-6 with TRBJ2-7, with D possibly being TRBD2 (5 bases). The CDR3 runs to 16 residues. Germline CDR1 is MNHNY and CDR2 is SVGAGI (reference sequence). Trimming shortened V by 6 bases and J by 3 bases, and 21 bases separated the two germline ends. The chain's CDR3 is CASSPRLALDIYEQYF. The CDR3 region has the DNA TGTGCCAGCAGCCCTCGGCTTGCACTAGACATCTACGAGCAGTACTTC.